The T cell receptor beta chain described here comes from a study of cytomegalovirus exposure and HLA in healthy donors. Study results and caveats: TCR beta sequences reportedly predicted most subjects' HLA-A and HLA-B alleles accurately.

The CDR3 extends over 14 amino acids. Germline CDR1 reads GTSNPN; CDR2 reads SVGIG (reference sequence). Trimming took 4 bases from V and 4 from J, leaving 16 bases between them. This clone was picked up one time. Its antigen is still unknown. Researchers ran the PCR with 60 Vbeta and 13 Jbeta primers. Data came from immunoSEQ multiplex PCR; TCRdb stores just in-frame clones and leaves some out. The table records 150,000 to 200,000 clones, around four fifths of them present only once. J is TRBJ1-2 and V is TRBV30, with no clear D. This clonotype originated in a woman aged 25 to 39 in good health and CMV-seronegative. Sequences were obtained from PBMCs. As DNA, the CDR3 is TGTGCCTGGACGTTTGTGAGATCACCCTATGGCTACACCTTC. This translates into CAWTFVRSPYGYTF.